Listed below are T cell receptor beta chains from one sample, sequenced in a study of T cells after yellow fever vaccination. One entry per CDR3 protein, called by TCRdb with MiXCR from the 5' RACE reads. Altogether some 560,000 distinct CDR3 sequences are present, 17% being singletons, with the ten largest covering approximately 15%. The sequencing used PBMCs, collected less than 6 days after the first yellow fever vaccination. The source is a man between 18 and 29 years old who received the YFV17D yellow fever vaccine. Each CDR3 is given with its conserved first and last residue. Fields, in order: V gene, J gene, D gene, clone size, CDR3 protein, CDR3 DNA. D genes are given only for firm matches. A row's size may be missing; if present it is once, few, many or a size class.

>TRBV4-3|TRBJ2-3|TRBD2|-
CASSQETPASGGRDTQYF
TGCGCCAGCAGCCAAGAAACCCCAGCGAGCGGGGGGCGAGATACGCAGTATTTT
>TRBV5-5|TRBJ2-1|TRBD1|few
CASSLGPDRGISEQFF
TGTGCCAGCAGCTTGGGACCGGACAGGGGGATTAGTGAGCAGTTCTTC
>TRBV5-1|TRBJ2-2|-|-
CASSLSGYSNTRELFF
TGCGCCAGCAGCTTGAGCGGCTACTCTAACACCCGGGAGCTGTTTTTT
>TRBV29-1|TRBJ2-5|-|few
CSVDSGLETQYF
TGCAGCGTTGACAGCGGGTTGGAGACCCAGTACTTC
>TRBV20-1|TRBJ2-3|TRBD1|-
CSAWKGATDTQYF
TGCAGTGCTTGGAAGGGGGCCACAGATACGCAGTATTTT
>TRBV7-8|TRBJ2-5|TRBD2|many
CASSSERGGRETQYF
TGTGCCAGCAGCTCCGAGCGGGGGGGTAGAGAGACCCAGTACTTC
>TRBV7-2|TRBJ1-5|TRBD1|-
CASSWDRGVSQPQHF
TGTGCCAGCAGCTGGGACAGGGGCGTTAGTCAGCCCCAGCATTTT
>TRBV7-2|TRBJ1-5|-|few
CASSLEREGLDQPQHF
TGTGCCAGCAGCTTAGAAAGGGAGGGCTTGGATCAGCCCCAGCATTTT
>TRBV6-4|TRBJ1-1|-|-
CASSEVAWTEAFF
TGTGCCAGCAGTGAAGTGGCGTGGACAGAAGCTTTCTTT
>TRBV4-1|TRBJ2-7|TRBD2|few
CASSQEGSGARQYF
TGCGCCAGCAGCCAAGAGGGAAGCGGGGCGCGGCAGTACTTC
>TRBV10-3|TRBJ2-2|TRBD2|few
CAISESPSGGPGFVGELFF
TGTGCCATCAGTGAGAGTCCTAGCGGGGGCCCCGGGTTTGTCGGGGAGCTGTTTTTT
>TRBV18|TRBJ2-5|-|few
CASSRGLSKETQYF
TGTGCCAGCTCCCGGGGGCTGAGCAAAGAGACCCAGTACTTC
>TRBV5-1|TRBJ1-4|-|-
CASSPGDISNEKLFF
TGCGCCAGCAGCCCGGGGGACATATCTAATGAAAAACTGTTTTTT
>TRBV29-1|TRBJ1-2|-|-
CSVEGQDNYGYTF
TGCAGCGTTGAAGGACAGGATAACTATGGCTACACCTTC
>TRBV20-1|TRBJ1-5|-|few
CSALTPGGSNQPQHF
TGCAGTGCTCTCACCCCGGGGGGGAGCAATCAGCCCCAGCATTTT
>TRBV7-2|TRBJ2-5|-|many
CASSSTKRGGGRF
TGTGCCAGCAGCTCAACCAAAAGGGGGGGGGGTCGCTTC
>TRBV21-1|TRBJ2-4|-|-
CASSRGLNIQYF
TGTGCCAGCAGCAGGGGGTTGAACATTCAGTACTTC
>TRBV4-2|TRBJ2-3|-|-
CASSPKVDQAGLGDTQYF
TGTGCCAGCAGCCCCAAGGTGGACCAGGCAGGGTTGGGAGATACGCAGTATTTT
>TRBV11-2|TRBJ1-1|-|few
CASSAGTHGTEAFF
TGTGCCAGCAGCGCCGGGACCCATGGGACTGAAGCTTTCTTT
>TRBV29-1|TRBJ2-7|-|-
CSVEEGARHEQYF
TGCAGCGTTGAGGAGGGGGCGAGGCACGAGCAGTACTTC
>TRBV9|TRBJ2-5|TRBD2|few
CASSGLAGGPVETQYF
TGTGCCAGCAGCGGCCTAGCGGGGGGGCCGGTGGAGACCCAGTACTTC